This T cell receptor beta chain stems from a study of post-analysis software for immune sequencing data (dated by TCRdb to between 2014 and 2016). Concerning the study at large: Disease courses on record covered relapsing-remitting, secondary progressive and progressive-relapsing multiple sclerosis, though some patients had no subtype annotation. Patient repertoires were compared against over ten previously published healthy control repertoires from donors aged roughly 6 to 28 years. A subset of samples was prepared in parallel using single-end sample barcoding, then pooled and co-amplified after Illumina adapter ligation.

To demonstrate the VDJtools post-analysis software, the study profiled TCR beta repertoires from the peripheral blood of around 13 young patients with multiple sclerosis. The patients with multiple sclerosis were children and adolescents between roughly 6 and 15 years of age. Beyond this particular receptor, the publication reports: A handful of TRBV segments, including TRBV5-6, TRBV5-1 and TRBV20-1, were significantly more frequent in patients than controls. Normalized Chao1 diversity was significantly lower in multiple sclerosis patients than controls, suggesting substantial peripheral T-cell clonal expansion. Direct clustering with F measure showed strong co-clustering of samples prepared in the same batch, prompting a batch-effect correction. The multiple sclerosis patient group was slightly younger than the control group.

Relative to germline, V is 4 bases shorter and J is 8 bases shorter, with 12 bases between their ends. Reading the germline V gene (reference sequence) gives CDR1 SGHKS and CDR2 YYEKEE. The CDR3, cysteine through phenylalanine, is 13 amino acids long. Only the CDR3 portion is preserved as DNA: 39 bases, with reading frame beginning at the first base. The library relied on PCR. Sequencing used an Illumina HiSeq 2500. To reduce PCR and sequencing biases, unique molecular identifiers were incorporated into the TCR beta cDNA libraries. Per 1 to 10 million input T cells, approximately 500,000 cDNA molecules were obtained, such that each molecule approximated one T cell. Patient libraries were prepared and sequenced with the same protocol used for the earlier healthy control dataset. Within a given batch, samples were prepared together, multiplexed and sequenced on the same HiSeq lane. The authors processed their data as follows. Raw barcoded reads were processed with MIGEC, discarding single-read molecular identifier groups before consensus assembly and CDR3 extraction. VDJtools was used for post-analysis of the clonotype tables, and diversity was normalized by down-sampling every dataset to the size of the smallest sample. In repertoire overlap clustering, CDR3 amino acid sequences, but not nucleotide sequences, were matched to correct batch-related cross-sample contamination. TCRdb's own reprocessing of the public reads used fastp at Q25 and MiXCR and kept productive beta chains. Merged by CDR3 protein, the rows form single entries marked with the most common genes and DNA. TCRdb, not the authors, supplied the V and J calls. The sample table lists roughly 670,000 distinct CDR3 sequences, 55% to 60% of them with a count of one. Jointly, the top ten make up around 11% of the sample.

A few counts support this clonotype. Its specific antigen is unknown. There are no base qualities to consult, and no much larger clone falls within one base. The sequence derives from a girl aged 2-10 years with multiple sclerosis. The chain is assembled from TRBV5-5 and TRBJ1-4, with the D gene not clear enough to name. Source material: blood. The sequenced DNA: TGTGCCAGCAGCCGGATGTCCCAGGAAAAACTGTTTTTT. This codes for CASSRMSQEKLFF.